This is a list of T cell receptor beta chains from one sample in a study of human T cells and chemical hapten exposure. One entry per CDR3 protein, called by TCRdb with MiXCR from the RACE reads. The data contain 50,000 or so distinct CDR3 sequences, 9.5% to 12% of them singletons. Sequenced material: whole blood, taken in connection with sensitization to the hapten diphenylcyclopropenone (DPC). Every receptor here comes from a woman in her 40s with alopecia areata. Some clones in this sample may be carry-over from other donors' samples. Both conserved end residues are trimmed from each CDR3. Each record gives: V gene, CDR3 protein.

TRBV7-9	ASSLELDTGELF
TRBV9	ASSVDLGSYEQY
TRBV20-1	SARQDTTLINQPQH
TRBV6-2/TRBV6-3	ASSYHPGQAAYNEQF
TRBV28	ASSSLGRGVYGYT
TRBV6-6	ASSPRQIQGSPLH
TRBV9	ASSPTPTASYEQY
TRBV30	AWSVPLAYSYNEQF
TRBV12-5	AIRKRTDTQY
TRBV5-1	ASSWETGELF
TRBV11-2	ASSLEGVFLEQF
TRBV7-6	ASSSPRFQETQY
TRBV4-2	VSSQDGSGQGTANEKLF
TRBV3-1	ASSQDGDSTDTQY
TRBV7-2	ASRAGASGELF
TRBV3-1	ASSQGENTGELF
TRBV6-2/TRBV6-3	ASNPGQLNQPQH
TRBV5-1	ASSWSYSGTENSPLH
TRBV6-6	ASGGSSYNEQF
TRBV20-1	SADTPGLDEKLF
TRBV3-1	ASSLQRGL
TRBV2	ASSESSGVYEQY
TRBV19	ASSIAEGAYGYT
TRBV7-3	ASSPPGGASTGELF
TRBV5-1	ASRGNQETQY
TRBV20-1	SATLAGSFTDTQY
TRBV7-7	ASSLGRAEGNEQF
TRBV7-3	ASSLRPDPNYGYT
TRBV20-1	SAPWDPGQNNEQF
TRBV20-1	SATVGGSNQPQH
TRBV14	ASSQDPPGLAGGNTGELF
TRBV28	ASSSPGEQF
TRBV7-6	ASSPGPRDRGRDTQY
TRBV19	ASSSGGEVNYEQY
TRBV6-2/TRBV6-3	ASSVDGNQPQH
TRBV20-1	SARYGTGRGNTIY
TRBV11-3	ASSLALAADTQY
TRBV6-5	ASSYQPEGNSPLH
TRBV6-1	ASSDGKGNQPQH
TRBV7-8	ASSLRLGEQY
TRBV27	ASSFWTSGGPGTQY
TRBV4-3	ASSQVGSGGFNTQY
TRBV6-5	ASSYPSGTSYEQY
TRBV7-9	ASSLRAGPIYNEQF
TRBV28	ASGIAGVSYNEQF
TRBV29-1	SDNEQF
TRBV18	ASSLVEQEAF
TRBV9	ASSVAGYEQY
TRBV4-1	ASSPTSGSQRAQY
TRBV18	ASSPGLAGNTGELF
TRBV6-4	ASSLNPDTTGSPLH
TRBV2	ASSEAWGGGETQY
TRBV5-1	ASSFYTDTQY
TRBV28	ASRPTKDGYT
TRBV7-6	ASSPRTSVGEQY